This TCR beta chain was found in a study of shared clonotypes between healthy human individuals. The CDR3 sequence is 17 residues long. The germline CDR1 and CDR2 sequences are LGHNA and YNFKEQ. V was pared by 1 base and J by 0 bases, with 5 bases of the junction left unmatched. Data came from immunoSEQ multiplex PCR; TCRdb stores just in-frame clones and leaves some out. This table has about half a million clones, 81% appearing once. Sequenced input: PBMCs. This sequence joins TRBV4-2 and TRBJ1-5, with 8 bases lining up with TRBD1. This TCR was recovered from a woman in her thirties or forties in good health. Some clones in this sample may be carry-over from other donors' samples. CDR3 DNA: TGTGCCAGCAGCCAAGGGACAGGGACGTTTAGCAATCAGCCCCAGCATTTT. It translates to CASSQGTGTFSNQPQHF.